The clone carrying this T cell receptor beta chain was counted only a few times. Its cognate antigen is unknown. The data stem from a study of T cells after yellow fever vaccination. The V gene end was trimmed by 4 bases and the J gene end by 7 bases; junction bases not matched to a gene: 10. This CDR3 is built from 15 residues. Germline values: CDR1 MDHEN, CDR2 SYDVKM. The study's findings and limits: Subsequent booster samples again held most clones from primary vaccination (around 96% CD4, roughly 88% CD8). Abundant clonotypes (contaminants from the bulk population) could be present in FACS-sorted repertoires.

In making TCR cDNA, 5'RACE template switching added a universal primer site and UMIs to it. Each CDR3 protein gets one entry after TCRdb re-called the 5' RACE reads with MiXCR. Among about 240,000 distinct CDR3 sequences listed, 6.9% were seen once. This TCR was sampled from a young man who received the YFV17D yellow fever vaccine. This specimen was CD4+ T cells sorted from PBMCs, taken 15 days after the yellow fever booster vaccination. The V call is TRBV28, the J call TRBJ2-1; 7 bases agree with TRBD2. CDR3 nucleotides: TGTGCCAGCAGTTCAGCGGCGGGAGAAAGGAATGAGCAGTTCTTC. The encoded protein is CASSSAAGERNEQFF.